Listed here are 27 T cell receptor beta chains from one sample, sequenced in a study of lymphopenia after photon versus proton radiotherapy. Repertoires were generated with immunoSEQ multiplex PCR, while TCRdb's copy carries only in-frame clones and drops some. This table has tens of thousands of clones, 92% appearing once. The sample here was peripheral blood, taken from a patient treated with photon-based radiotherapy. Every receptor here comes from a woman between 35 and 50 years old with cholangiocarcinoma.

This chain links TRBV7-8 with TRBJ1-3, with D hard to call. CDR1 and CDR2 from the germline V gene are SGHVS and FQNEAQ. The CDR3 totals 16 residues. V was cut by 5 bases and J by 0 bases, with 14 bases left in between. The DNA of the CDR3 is TGTGCCAGCAGCCCCACCGGCCTATTCTCTGGAAACACCATATATTTT. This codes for CASSPTGLFSGNTIYF.

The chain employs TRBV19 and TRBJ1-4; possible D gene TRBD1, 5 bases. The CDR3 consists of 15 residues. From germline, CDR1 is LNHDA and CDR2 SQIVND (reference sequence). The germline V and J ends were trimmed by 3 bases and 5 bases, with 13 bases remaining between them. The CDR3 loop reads CASSMGGASNEKLFF. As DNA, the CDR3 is TGTGCCAGTAGTATGGGAGGGGCTTCCAATGAAAAACTGTTTTTT.

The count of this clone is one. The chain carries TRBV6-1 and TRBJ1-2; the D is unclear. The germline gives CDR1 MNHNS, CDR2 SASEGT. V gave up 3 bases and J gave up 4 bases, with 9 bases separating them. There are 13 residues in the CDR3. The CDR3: CASSESQFYGYTF. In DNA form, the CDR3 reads TGTGCCAGCAGTGAGTCACAGTTCTATGGCTACACCTTC.

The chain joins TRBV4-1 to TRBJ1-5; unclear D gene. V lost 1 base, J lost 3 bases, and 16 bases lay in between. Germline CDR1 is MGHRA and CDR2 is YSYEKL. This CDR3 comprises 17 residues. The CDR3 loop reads CASSQGRLGLDNQPQHF. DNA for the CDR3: TGCGCCAGCAGCCAAGGTCGGCTTGGGCTTGACAATCAGCCCCAGCATTTT.

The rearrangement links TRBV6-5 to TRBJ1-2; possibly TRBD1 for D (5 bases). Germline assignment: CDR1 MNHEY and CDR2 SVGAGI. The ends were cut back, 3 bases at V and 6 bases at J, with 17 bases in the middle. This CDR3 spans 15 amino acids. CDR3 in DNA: TGTGCCAGCAGTTATGCCCTCGGGCAGGGAAATGGCTACACCTTC. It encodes CASSYALGQGNGYTF.

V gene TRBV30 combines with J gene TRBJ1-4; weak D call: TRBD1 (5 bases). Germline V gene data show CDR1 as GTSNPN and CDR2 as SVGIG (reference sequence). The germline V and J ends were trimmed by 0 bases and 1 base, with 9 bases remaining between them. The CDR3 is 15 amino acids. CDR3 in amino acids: CAWSVPTVTNEKLFF. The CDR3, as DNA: TGTGCCTGGAGTGTACCGACAGTAACTAATGAAAAACTGTTTTTT.

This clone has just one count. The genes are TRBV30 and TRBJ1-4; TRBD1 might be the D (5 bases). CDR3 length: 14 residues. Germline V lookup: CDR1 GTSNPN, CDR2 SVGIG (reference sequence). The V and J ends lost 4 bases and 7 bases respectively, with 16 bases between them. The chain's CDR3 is CAWTSGNDGEKLFF. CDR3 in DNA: TGTGCCTGGACATCAGGGAACGATGGTGAAAAACTGTTTTTT. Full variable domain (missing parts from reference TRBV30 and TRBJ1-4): SQTIHQWPATLVQPVGSPLSLECTVEGTSNPNLYWYRQAAGRGLQLLFYSVGIGQISSEVPQNLSASRPQDRQFILSSKKLLLSDSGFYLCAWTSGNDGEKLFFGSGTQLSVL.

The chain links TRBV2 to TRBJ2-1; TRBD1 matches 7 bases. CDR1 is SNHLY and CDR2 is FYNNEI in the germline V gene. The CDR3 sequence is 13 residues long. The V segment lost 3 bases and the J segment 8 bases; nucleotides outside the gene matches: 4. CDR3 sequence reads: CASSERGRDEQFF. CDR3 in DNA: TGTGCCAGCAGTGAGAGGGGGCGGGATGAGCAGTTCTTC.

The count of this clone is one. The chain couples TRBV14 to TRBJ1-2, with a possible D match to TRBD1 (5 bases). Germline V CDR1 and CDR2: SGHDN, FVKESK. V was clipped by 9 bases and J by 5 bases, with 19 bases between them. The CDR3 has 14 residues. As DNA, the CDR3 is TGTGCCAGTGGATACCAGGGAAACCCTTATGGCTACACCTTC. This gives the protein CASGYQGNPYGYTF.

CDR3 nucleotide sequence: TGTGCCAGCTCACCACCGGGGTCCTGGGCCGGGGAGCTGTTTTTT. As protein: CASSPPGSWAGELFF. The chain is built from TRBV18 and TRBJ2-2; D is unclear. CDR3 length equals 15 residues. The V end was cut by 0 bases, the J end by 6 bases, with 11 bases between. Germline values: CDR1 KGHSH, CDR2 LQKENI.

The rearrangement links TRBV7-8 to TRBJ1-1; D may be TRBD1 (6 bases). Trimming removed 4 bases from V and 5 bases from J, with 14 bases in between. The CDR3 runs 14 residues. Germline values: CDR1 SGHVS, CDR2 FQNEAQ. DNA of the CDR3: TGTGCCAGCAGCTCGTCACAGGGAGGGACTGAAGCTTTCTTT. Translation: CASSSSQGGTEAFF.

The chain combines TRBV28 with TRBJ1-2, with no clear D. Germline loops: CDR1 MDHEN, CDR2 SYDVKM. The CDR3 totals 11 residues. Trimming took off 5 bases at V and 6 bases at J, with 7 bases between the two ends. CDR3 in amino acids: CASSPRNGYTF. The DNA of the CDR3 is TGTGCCAGCAGTCCTCGGAATGGCTACACCTTC.

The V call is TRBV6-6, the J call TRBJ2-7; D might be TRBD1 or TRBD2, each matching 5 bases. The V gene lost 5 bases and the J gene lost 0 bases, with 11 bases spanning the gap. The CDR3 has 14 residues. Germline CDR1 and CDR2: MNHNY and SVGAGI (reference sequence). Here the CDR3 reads CASSREGSSYEQYF. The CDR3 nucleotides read TGTGCCAGCAGTCGAGAGGGGAGCTCCTACGAGCAGTACTTC.

The CDR3 DNA sequence: TGTGCCAGCAGCTTCACGGGGACAGAGGTCACTGAAGCTTTCTTT. Amino acid sequence: CASSFTGTEVTEAFF. V usage is TRBV7-2 and J usage is TRBJ1-1, with TRBD1 matching over 7 bases. The ends lost 3 bases at V and 4 bases at J; junction bases unmatched: 8. CDR1 SGHTA and CDR2 FQGNSA come from the germline V gene. The CDR3 has 15 residues. Full variable domain (outside the CDR3, taken from reference TRBV7-2 and TRBJ1-1): GAGVSQSPSNKVTEKGKDVELRCDPISGHTALYWYRQSLGQGLEFLIYFQGNSAPDKSGLPSDRFSAERTGGSVSTLTIQRTQQEDSAVYLCASSFTGTEVTEAFFGQGTRLTVV.

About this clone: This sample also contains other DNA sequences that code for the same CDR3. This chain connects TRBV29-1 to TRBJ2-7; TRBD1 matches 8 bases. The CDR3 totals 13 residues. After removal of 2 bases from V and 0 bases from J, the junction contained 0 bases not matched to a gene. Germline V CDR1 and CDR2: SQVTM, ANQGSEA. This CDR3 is CSVETGGSYEQYF. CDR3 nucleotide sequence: TGCAGCGTTGAAACAGGGGGCTCCTACGAGCAGTACTTC.

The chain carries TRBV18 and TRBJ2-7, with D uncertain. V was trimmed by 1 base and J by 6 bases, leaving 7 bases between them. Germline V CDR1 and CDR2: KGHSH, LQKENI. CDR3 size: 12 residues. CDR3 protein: CASSPQQGEQYF. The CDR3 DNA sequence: TGTGCCAGCTCACCACAACAAGGCGAGCAGTACTTC.

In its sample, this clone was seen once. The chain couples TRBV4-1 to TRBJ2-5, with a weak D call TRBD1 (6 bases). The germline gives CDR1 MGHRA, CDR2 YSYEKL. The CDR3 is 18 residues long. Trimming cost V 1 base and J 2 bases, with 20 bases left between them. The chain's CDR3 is CASSQVVQGLITQETQYF. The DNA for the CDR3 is TGCGCCAGCAGCCAAGTCGTGCAGGGGCTAATAACACAAGAGACCCAGTACTTC.

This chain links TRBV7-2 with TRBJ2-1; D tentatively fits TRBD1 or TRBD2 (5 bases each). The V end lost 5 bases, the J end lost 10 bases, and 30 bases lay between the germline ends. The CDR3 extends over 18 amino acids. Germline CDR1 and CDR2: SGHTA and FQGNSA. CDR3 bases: TGTGCCAGCAGCCCGCGCTTAGGGGCGGGCGTGGGTAATTACGAGCAGTTCTTC. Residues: CASSPRLGAGVGNYEQFF.

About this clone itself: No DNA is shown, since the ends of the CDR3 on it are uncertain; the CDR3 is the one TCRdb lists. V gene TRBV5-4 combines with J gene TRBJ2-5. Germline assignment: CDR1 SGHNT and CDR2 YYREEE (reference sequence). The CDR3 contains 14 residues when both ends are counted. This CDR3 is CASSFGAGQETQYF.

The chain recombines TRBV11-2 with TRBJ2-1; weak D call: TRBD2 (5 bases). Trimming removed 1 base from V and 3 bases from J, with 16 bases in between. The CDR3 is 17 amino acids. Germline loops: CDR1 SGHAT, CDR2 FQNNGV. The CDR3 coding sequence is TGTGCCAGCAGCTTAGGTGGTAGCGATGGTTTCTACAATGAGCAGTTCTTC. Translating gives CASSLGGSDGFYNEQFF.

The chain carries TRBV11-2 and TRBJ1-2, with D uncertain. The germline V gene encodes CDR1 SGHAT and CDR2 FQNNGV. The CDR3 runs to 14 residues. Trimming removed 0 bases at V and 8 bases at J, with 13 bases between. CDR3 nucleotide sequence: TGTGCCAGCAGCTTAGATCAGACCCCAGAGGGCTACACCTTC. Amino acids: CASSLDQTPEGYTF.

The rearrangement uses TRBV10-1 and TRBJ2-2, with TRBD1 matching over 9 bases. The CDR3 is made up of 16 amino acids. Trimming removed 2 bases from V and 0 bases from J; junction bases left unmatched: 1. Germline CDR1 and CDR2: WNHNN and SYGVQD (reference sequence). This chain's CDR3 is CASSEDRGANTGELFF. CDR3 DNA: TGCGCCAGCAGTGAGGACAGGGGGGCGAACACCGGGGAGCTGTTTTTT.

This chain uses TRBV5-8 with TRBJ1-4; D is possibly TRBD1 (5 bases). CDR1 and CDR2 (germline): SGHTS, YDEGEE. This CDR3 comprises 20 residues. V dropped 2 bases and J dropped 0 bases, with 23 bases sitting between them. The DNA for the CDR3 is TGTGCCAGCAGCTTACCGCCGGGGCGGAGCCTACCTGCAACTAATGAAAAACTGTTTTTT. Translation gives CASSLPPGRSLPATNEKLFF.

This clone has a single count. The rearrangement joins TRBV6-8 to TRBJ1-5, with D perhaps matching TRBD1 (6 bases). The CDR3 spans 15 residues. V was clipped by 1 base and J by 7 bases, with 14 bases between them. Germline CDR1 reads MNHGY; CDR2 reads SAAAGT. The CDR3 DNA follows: TGTGCCAGCAGTTACTTTACAGGGCAGGGGCAGCCCCAGCATTTT. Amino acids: CASSYFTGQGQPQHF.

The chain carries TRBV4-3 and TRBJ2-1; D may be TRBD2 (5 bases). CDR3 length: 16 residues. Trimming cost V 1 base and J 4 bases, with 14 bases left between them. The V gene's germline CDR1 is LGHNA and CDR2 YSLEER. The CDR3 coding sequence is TGCGCCAGCAGCCAAGCAGCCCTCGGACTTTACAATGAGCAGTTCTTC. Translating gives CASSQAALGLYNEQFF.

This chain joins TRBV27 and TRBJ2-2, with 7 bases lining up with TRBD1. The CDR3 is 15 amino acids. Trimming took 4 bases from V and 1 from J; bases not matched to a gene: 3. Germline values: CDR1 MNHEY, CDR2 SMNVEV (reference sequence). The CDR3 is CASSSGTVNTGELFF. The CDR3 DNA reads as TGTGCCAGCAGTTCCGGGACAGTGAACACCGGGGAGCTGTTTTTT.

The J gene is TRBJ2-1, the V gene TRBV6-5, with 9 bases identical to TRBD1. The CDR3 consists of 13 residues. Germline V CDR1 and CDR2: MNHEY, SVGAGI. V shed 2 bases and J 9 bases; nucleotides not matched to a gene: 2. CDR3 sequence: CASSYDRGAEQFF. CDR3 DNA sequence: TGTGCCAGCAGTTACGACAGGGGGGCTGAGCAGTTCTTC.